This TCR beta chain came from a study of T cells in Graves' hyperthyroidism and ophthalmopathy. Diagnosis rested on symptoms, serum thyroxine and TRAb, thyroid ultrasound, and orbital computed tomography. Source material for PBMCs was about 11 ml fresh peripheral blood. A word on this clonotype: Its antigen is currently unknown.

Study outcomes and limitations: Clonotypes that were expanded in thyroid above 0.001 mostly appeared in blood too.

Regions amplified from RNA transcripts were the TCR beta CDR3 regions. HTBI primers were the set used in a first-round RT-PCR of the TCR CDR3. MiXCR was run by TCRdb on the multiplex PCR reads, yielding one entry per CDR3 protein. The repertoire includes approximately 330,000 distinct CDR3 sequences, about 20% of them detected once, and approximately 54% sits in the top ten. Sequenced sample: blood. The clonotype originates from a woman in her fifties or sixties with Graves' hyperthyroidism.

The CDR3 here is CASSLPPAWGQHYEQYF. CDR3 in DNA: TGTGCCAGCAGTTTACCCCCCGCTTGGGGACAACACTACGAGCAGTACTTC. This chain connects TRBV28 to TRBJ2-7; D may be TRBD1 (6 bases). CDR1 MDHEN and CDR2 SYDVKM come from the germline V gene. This CDR3 region has 17 residues. V was trimmed by 2 bases and J by 3 bases, leaving 20 bases between them.